This TCR beta chain was captured by sequencing in a study of early T cells in non-severe SARS-CoV-2 infection (dated by TCRdb to 2020 to 2023). Regarding the study in general: Because TCR sequencing relied on bulk RNA taken from unsorted whole blood, pairing of alpha and beta chains was not possible. The full study reports these points: VDJdb matching was skewed toward anti-spike CD8 responses, so virus-specific expansions were likely underestimated and private and CD4 specificities were missed.

This was a case-control study nested in a cohort of healthcare workers in London, UK, who had nasopharyngeal swab PCR tests and blood samples taken every week. Between 23 and 31 March 2020, the week of the UK lockdown, healthcare workers were enrolled and then followed up weekly for as long as 16 weeks. The method was 5' RACE. Sequencer: NextSeq 500. In the TCR library protocol, unique molecular identifiers were attached to individual cDNA molecules to correct for PCR bias and sequencing error. Both TCR alpha and beta chains were sequenced, and tight co-correlation was observed between alpha and beta sequence abundances in each sample. The published analysis was carried out like this. Decombinator V4 was used to annotate the V gene, J gene and CDR3 of the TCR sequences. Expanded TCRs were defined as changing significantly between any two time points under a Poisson model with p below 0.0001. Abundances of TCRs were expressed as counts per million after normalisation to the total number of TCRs sequenced in each sample. MAIT TCRs were defined by TRAV1-2 paired with TRAJ12, TRAJ20 or TRAJ33, and iNKT TCRs by TRAV10 paired with TRAJ18. VDJdb, accessed 1 November 2021, was searched for CMV, EBV and SARS-CoV-2 annotated TCRs, with TCRs annotated for multiple antigens excluded. Clones were called with MiXCR by TCRdb after fastp trimmed the public reads at Q25, and only in-frame beta chains were retained. Every entry covers one CDR3 protein and lists the most common genes and DNA from its rows. The V and J calls come from TCRdb's annotation, not from the publication. A total of 70,000 to 95,000 distinct CDR3 sequences appear in this sample, approximately 10% of them only once. The ten largest clones capture about 4.4% of the sample.

Worth noting for this clonotype: No cognate antigen has been identified for it. No much larger clone exists at a distance of one base, and base qualities are not known.

The germline V gene (reference sequence) specifies WNHNN as CDR1 and SYGVQD as CDR2. CDR3 length: 14 amino acids, cysteine to phenylalanine. The DNA shown is the 42-base CDR3, in frame from base 1. The V end loses 3 bases and the J end loses 5 bases, and a stretch of 14 bases separates them. The rearrangement joined TRBV10-1 to TRBJ2-7, with the D gene not confidently named. The sequence derives from an adult who was a healthcare worker with PCR-confirmed SARS-CoV-2 infection or an uninfected control (not recorded which). Sequencing was done on a sample of whole blood. The nucleotide sequence is given as TGCGCCAGCAGTGATGGGGATAACGTCAACGAGCAGTACTTC. Its protein reads: CASSDGDNVNEQYF.